This record looks at one TCR beta chain sequence and its context. This entry comes from a study of control samples from healthy donors and cancer patients. Some clones are missing from TCRdb's copy, which holds only in-frame ones; the method was immunoSEQ multiplex PCR. The data show 110,000 to 150,000 clones, with about 90% seen just once and 5.5% to 9% held by the top ten. Sequencing was performed on blood. The receptor was isolated from a man aged 18 to 29 in good health.

The CDR3 nucleotides are TGTGCCAGCAGTTTAGCGTTTATCGGGTATTGCACCTTC. Residues: CASSLAFIGYCTF. The rearrangement links TRBV12-3 or TRBV12-4 to TRBJ1-2; D is unclear. There are 13 residues in the CDR3. V was shortened by 0 bases and J by 13 bases, with 15 bases between the two germline ends.